The clone carrying this T cell receptor delta chain was seen a few times. A far larger clone is off by one base, so a read error is likely. The same CDR3 arises from other DNA sequences in this sample as well. The data belong to a study of γδ T cells in repeated Plasmodium falciparum infection. Study at large: Over about 640 days, donors received four mosquito-bite P. falciparum NF54 infections. Each infection was followed by sampling at 21 days, plus baseline and some pre-infection draws.

Gammadelta T cells were flow-sorted from PBMC into Vgamma9/Vdelta2+ and Vdelta2-negative populations for bulk analysis. The CDR3 totals 17 residues. The germline V gene has CDR1 GEAIGNYY and CDR2 EKD. TCRdb reapplied CATT to the multiplex PCR reads. The sample lists 85,000 to 95,000 delta-chain clones, roughly 1.4% occurring once. This chain connects TRDV2 to TRDJ1; TRDD3 matches 10 bases. TCRdb leaves out the J gene; it was filled in here by matching the DNA to germline. The sample was gamma-delta T cells from blood. This receptor was taken from a pool of human donors (malaria-infected and uninfected, not separated). The CDR3 DNA is TGTGCTTGTGACACCGTCGGTACTGGGGGATACACCGATAAACTCATCTTT. This gives the protein CACDTVGTGGYTDKLIF.